These 5 T cell receptor beta chains were sequenced from one sample in a study of OX40 agonist ivuxolimab in advanced cancers. The protocol was immunoSEQ multiplex PCR, while the TCRdb copy is restricted to in-frame clones and leaves out a portion. The repertoire holds roughly 75,000 clones, with around 82% as singletons. The material was CD4+ or CD8+ T cells sorted from blood, obtained in a trial of the OX40 agonist ivuxolimab. The source of these receptors is an adult with an advanced solid tumor such as melanoma, head and neck, liver or kidney cancer.

The chain is built from TRBV6-1 and TRBJ2-5, with D possibly TRBD2 on 7 matching bases. Trimming removed 2 bases at V and 4 bases at J, with 14 bases between. The length of the CDR3 is 15 residues. Per germline, CDR1 MNHNS and CDR2 SASEGT. CDR3 bases: TGTGCCAGCAGTGAATGGAAGGGGGGGGTAGAGACCCAGTACTTC. This gives the protein CASSEWKGGVETQYF.

The J gene is TRBJ1-4, the V gene TRBV7-2, with a tentative D call TRBD1 (5 bases). The germline CDR1 and CDR2 sequences are SGHTA and FQGNSA. CDR3 length: 15 amino acids. V was pared by 4 bases and J by 4 bases, with 13 bases between. CDR3 amino acids: CASSSPDRSNEKLFF. CDR3 DNA: TGTGCCAGCAGCTCCCCAGACAGAAGTAATGAAAAACTGTTTTTT.

This chain connects TRBV2 to TRBJ1-3; 8 positions match TRBD1. Unmatched junction bases numbered 8, after V lost 7 bases and J lost 0 bases. The germline gives CDR1 SNHLY, CDR2 FYNNEI. The CDR3 is 16 residues long. CDR3 loop: CASIRGTGFSGNTIYF. The CDR3 DNA reads as TGTGCCAGCATCAGAGGGACAGGATTCTCTGGAAACACCATATATTTT.

This chain links TRBV19 with TRBJ1-5; D remains ambiguous. The CDR3 loop spans 14 amino acids. V lost 3 bases and J 0 bases, leaving 6 bases between the germline ends. Germline loops: CDR1 LNHDA, CDR2 SQIVND (reference sequence). CDR3 region: CASSMISSNQPQHF. CDR3 sequence (DNA): TGTGCCAGTAGTATGATCAGTAGCAATCAGCCCCAGCATTTT.

This clone was counted a few times. V and J are TRBV5-1 and TRBJ1-1, with a possible D match to TRBD1 (6 bases). Trimming removed 8 bases at V and 0 bases at J, with 17 bases between. The CDR3 contains 15 residues. The V gene's germline CDR1 is SGHRS and CDR2 YFSETQ. CDR3 bases: TGCGCCAGTAAAGGGGGGGATGATCTGAACACTGAAGCTTTCTTT. It translates to CASKGGDDLNTEAFF.